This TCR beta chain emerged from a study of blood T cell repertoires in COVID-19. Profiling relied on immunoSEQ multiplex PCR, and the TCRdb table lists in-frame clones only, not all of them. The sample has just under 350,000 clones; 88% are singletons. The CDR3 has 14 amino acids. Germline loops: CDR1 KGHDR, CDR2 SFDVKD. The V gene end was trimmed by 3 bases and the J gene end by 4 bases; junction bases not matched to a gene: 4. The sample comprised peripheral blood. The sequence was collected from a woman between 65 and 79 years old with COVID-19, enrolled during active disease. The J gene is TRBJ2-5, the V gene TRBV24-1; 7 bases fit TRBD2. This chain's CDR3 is CATSDTTGGETQYF. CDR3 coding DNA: TGTGCCACCAGTGATACCACGGGGGGAGAGACCCAGTACTTC.